Following are 3 T cell receptor beta chains from one sample sequenced in a study of T cell responses to AZD1222 COVID-19 vaccine. The table came from immunoSEQ multiplex PCR; TCRdb's copy has only in-frame clones and leaves some out. The sample has around 100,000 clones, over 75% seen once. Sequencing was performed on peripheral blood, taken on day 0 of AZD1222 vaccination. These receptors originate from an adult in good health.

The chain employs TRBV5-1 and TRBJ1-5, with D perhaps matching TRBD1 (6 bases). The CDR3 totals 16 residues. CDR1 and CDR2 (germline): SGHRS, YFSETQ. V was shortened by 0 bases and J by 1 base, with 11 bases between the two germline ends. CDR3 region: CASSLEGGFSNQPQHF. The CDR3 DNA follows: TGCGCCAGCAGCTTGGAGGGGGGCTTCAGCAATCAGCCCCAGCATTTT.

This clone has a single count. The chain recombines TRBV20-1 with TRBJ2-3; 8 bases agree with TRBD2. The CDR3 has 14 amino acids. Per germline, CDR1 DFQATT and CDR2 SNEGSKA (reference sequence). Trimming removed 6 bases from V and 0 bases from J; junction bases left unmatched: 5. The CDR3 DNA sequence: TGCAGTGCCAGTCCGGGGGGGAGCACAGATACGCAGTATTTT. Translation gives CSASPGGSTDTQYF.

The chain uses TRBV19 and TRBJ1-5; the D is unclear. This CDR3 has 14 residues. CDR1 is LNHDA and CDR2 is SQIVND in the germline V gene (reference sequence). V lost 5 bases to trimming and J lost 5 bases, with 13 bases between them. This CDR3 is CASSVTARDQPQHF. DNA for the CDR3: TGTGCCAGTAGTGTCACAGCCCGGGATCAGCCCCAGCATTTT.